These 27 T cell receptor beta chains originate from one sample sequenced in a study of OX40 agonist ivuxolimab in advanced cancers. TCRdb keeps only in-frame clones here, not all; method: immunoSEQ multiplex PCR. In the table there are under 70,000 clones, roughly four fifths of which are singletons. This specimen consisted of CD4+ or CD8+ T cells sorted from blood, obtained in a trial of the OX40 agonist ivuxolimab. These receptors were collected from an adult with an advanced solid tumor such as melanoma, head and neck, liver or kidney cancer.

The V and J genes are TRBV5-6 and TRBJ2-2; D not resolved. With 0 bases removed from V and 6 bases from J, the gap between germline ends came to 6 bases. This CDR3 region has 13 residues. Germline assignment: CDR1 SGHDT and CDR2 YYEEEE. The CDR3 DNA is TGTGCCAGCAGCTTGGCCGGGCCCGGGGAGCTGTTTTTT. This translates into CASSLAGPGELFF.

This rearrangement joins TRBV11-2 to TRBJ1-5, with D perhaps matching TRBD1 (5 bases). Between the trimmed V and J ends, which lost 0 bases and 15 bases, there was a span of 15 bases. Germline V lookup: CDR1 SGHAT, CDR2 FQNNGV. The CDR3 has 13 amino acids. The CDR3 sequence is CASSLDGQGRSHF. In nucleotides, the CDR3 is TGTGCCAGCAGCTTAGATGGCCAGGGACGGTCGCATTTT.

This chain joins TRBV7-2 and TRBJ2-2, with a tentative D call TRBD1 (6 bases). V lost 1 base and J 1 base, leaving 10 bases between the germline ends. CDR1 is SGHTA, CDR2 FQGNSA, per germline. This CDR3 is 16 amino acids long. CDR3 sequence: CASSLVGTQNTGELFF. The DNA of the CDR3 is TGTGCCAGCAGCTTAGTGGGGACACAGAACACCGGGGAGCTGTTTTTT.

The chain combines TRBV11-2 with TRBJ2-7, with D tentatively TRBD2 (7 bases). The germline V gene has CDR1 SGHAT and CDR2 FQNNGV. The CDR3 runs 15 residues. The V end was cut by 0 bases, the J end by 5 bases, with 14 bases between. The CDR3 region is CASSLEGGAPNEQYF. CDR3 nucleotide sequence: TGTGCCAGCAGCTTAGAAGGGGGGGCACCTAACGAGCAGTACTTC.

This chain joins TRBV11-2 and TRBJ2-6, with D hard to call. The CDR3 loop spans 14 amino acids. Trimming pared 8 bases from V and 0 bases from J, leaving 8 bases between. Looked up from germline, CDR1 is SGHAT and CDR2 is FQNNGV. The CDR3 is CASGVFSGANVLTF. CDR3 sequence (DNA): TGTGCCAGCGGAGTTTTCTCTGGGGCCAACGTCCTGACTTTC.

Of note for this clone: Compared with germline, one end of the junction differs, possibly owing to a read error. The sample carries other DNA sequences with the same CDR3. This sequence joins TRBV5-1 and TRBJ2-1; D remains ambiguous. The CDR3 is 17 residues long. The germline gives CDR1 SGHRS, CDR2 YFSETQ. The CDR3 nucleotides read TGCGCCAGCAGCTTGTTCGGACCGTCCAGCTCCTACAATGAACAGTTCTTC. As protein: CASSLFGPSSSYNEQFF.

This clone was found a few times. This rearrangement joins TRBV27 to TRBJ1-5, with 8 bases identical to TRBD1. In germline, CDR1 is MNHEY, CDR2 SMNVEV (reference sequence). The CDR3 runs 14 residues. J was trimmed by 7 bases and V by 6 bases; bases with no gene match: 8. CDR3 protein: CASRYRGGGQPQHF. CDR3 nucleotides: TGTGCCAGCAGATACAGGGGGGGTGGGCAGCCCCAGCATTTT.

V is TRBV5-4 and J is TRBJ1-2; tentatively, D is TRBD1 (5 bases). The germline V gene has CDR1 SGHNT and CDR2 YYREEE (reference sequence). This CDR3 region has 14 residues. V shed 1 base and J shed 1 base, with 8 bases lying between them. This CDR3 is CASSLPGVNYGYTF. Written as DNA, the CDR3 is TGTGCCAGCAGCTTGCCGGGGGTTAACTATGGCTACACCTTC.

The genes are TRBV7-2 and TRBJ2-1; a possible D gene is TRBD2 (7 bases). The CDR3 extends over 17 amino acids. Germline V lookup: CDR1 SGHTA, CDR2 FQGNSA. Between the trimmed V and J ends, which lost 1 base and 2 bases, there was a span of 15 bases. The DNA for the CDR3 is TGTGCCAGCAGCTTAGATCTTGGCGGGGGCGCCTACAATGAGCAGTTCTTC. Protein: CASSLDLGGGAYNEQFF.

This rearrangement joins TRBV6-1 to TRBJ2-3; D is unresolved. The CDR3 length is 13 residues. The germline gives CDR1 MNHNS, CDR2 SASEGT. The V and J ends lost 1 base and 5 bases respectively, with 7 bases between them. DNA of the CDR3: TGTGCCAGCAGTGAAGTGGCGGTAGATACGCAGTATTTT. Residues: CASSEVAVDTQYF.

The rearrangement joins TRBV19 to TRBJ1-2; no clear D gene. V dropped 3 bases and J dropped 8 bases, with 7 bases sitting between them. Per the germline V gene, CDR1 is LNHDA and CDR2 is SQIVND (reference sequence). The CDR3 is 11 residues long. CDR3 coding DNA: TGTGCCAGTAGTATGACGAGAGGCTACACCTTC. It specifies CASSMTRGYTF.

This chain connects TRBV19 to TRBJ1-1, with D maybe TRBD1 (5 bases). V shed 5 bases and J shed 5 bases, with 12 bases lying between them. Germline loops: CDR1 LNHDA, CDR2 SQIVND (reference sequence). The CDR3 is made up of 13 amino acids. The CDR3 DNA reads as TGTGCCAGTAGTCCCAGGGTGGGAACTGAAGCTTTCTTT. It translates to CASSPRVGTEAFF.

The V gene is TRBV7-9, the J gene TRBJ2-5; the D gene is possibly TRBD2 (6 bases). This CDR3 is 15 amino acids long. V lost 11 bases, J lost 1 base, and 20 bases lay in between. CDR1 and CDR2 from the germline V gene are SEHNR and FQNEAQ (reference sequence). The CDR3 coding sequence is TGTGCCGGCGGGACCGTCGATCCAGCCCAAGAGACCCAGTACTTC. Translating gives CAGGTVDPAQETQYF.

The V and J genes are TRBV5-1 and TRBJ2-1; 9 bases map to TRBD2. In germline, CDR1 is SGHRS, CDR2 YFSETQ. The CDR3 is made up of 16 amino acids. V shed 4 bases and J 4 bases; nucleotides not matched to a gene: 9. The CDR3 sequence: CASSPSESGGYNEQFF. The DNA for the CDR3 is TGCGCCAGCAGCCCCTCTGAGAGCGGGGGGTACAATGAGCAGTTCTTC. Together with reference TRBV5-1 and TRBJ2-1, the CDR3 gives the full variable domain: KAGVTQTPRYLIKTRGQQVTLSCSPISGHRSVSWYQQTPGQGLQFLFEYFSETQRNKGNFPGRFSGRQFSNSRSEMNVSTLELGDSALYLCASSPSESGGYNEQFFGPGTRLTVL.

The V gene is TRBV2, the J gene TRBJ2-5; D is ambiguous. The J call may be wrong; the DNA end is better matched by TRBJ2-7. There are 13 residues in the CDR3. Germline-derived CDR1 and CDR2 are SNHLY and FYNNEI. The CDR3 loop reads CASGTVLTYEQYF. Written as DNA, the CDR3 is TGTGCCAGCGGAACGGTACTCACCTACGAGCAGTACTTC.

The chain couples TRBV19 to TRBJ1-2, with 9 bases fitting TRBD1. The germline CDR1 and CDR2 sequences are LNHDA and SQIVND (reference sequence). This CDR3 has 13 amino acids. V shed 7 bases, J shed 5 bases, and the junction held 5 bases outside the gene matches. CDR3 loop: CASNWDREYGYTF. CDR3 in DNA: TGTGCCAGTAATTGGGACAGGGAGTATGGCTACACCTTC.

The chain carries TRBV5-1 and TRBJ2-7; 7 positions agree with TRBD2. CDR1 is SGHRS and CDR2 is YFSETQ in the germline V gene. The V segment lost 6 bases and the J segment 0 bases; nucleotides outside the gene matches: 9. The CDR3 spans 15 residues. The CDR3 sequence is CASTRDGRSSYEQYF. CDR3 DNA sequence: TGCGCCAGCACCCGGGACGGGAGGAGCTCCTACGAGCAGTACTTC.

The chain employs TRBV6-5 and TRBJ2-7; TRBD1 might be the D (6 bases). Germline V gene lookup returns CDR1 MNHEY and CDR2 SVGAGI. This CDR3 comprises 15 residues. Deletions cut 6 bases from V and 0 bases from J, with 15 bases between. This CDR3 reads CASRRPGETSYEQYF. CDR3 coding DNA: TGTGCCAGCAGACGCCCAGGGGAGACCTCCTACGAGCAGTACTTC.

The chain employs TRBV28 and TRBJ1-2; D uncertain. V was trimmed by 6 bases and J by 8 bases, leaving 13 bases between them. This CDR3 region has 12 residues. Germline V gives CDR1 MDHEN, CDR2 SYDVKM. In DNA, the CDR3 is TGTGCCAGCAGAACGGGCCAGCAAGGCTACACCTTC. Amino acid sequence: CASRTGQQGYTF.

The chain employs TRBV5-4 and TRBJ2-7, with a weak D call TRBD1 (5 bases). The CDR3 runs 13 residues. Per the germline V gene, CDR1 is SGHNT and CDR2 is YYREEE (reference sequence). The V and J ends lost 3 bases and 5 bases respectively, with 12 bases between them. DNA for the CDR3: TGTGCCAGCAGCTCCCCCGAAGGGGACGAGCAGTACTTC. Its translation: CASSSPEGDEQYF.

The chain is built from TRBV29-1 and TRBJ1-1; 9 bases map to TRBD1. Germline assignment: CDR1 SQVTM and CDR2 ANQGSEA. The CDR3 has 12 residues. The V and J ends lost 4 bases and 3 bases, in that order; junction bases with no gene match: 0. The CDR3 DNA reads TGCAGCGTTGGACAGGGGGACACTGAAGCTTTCTTT. This translates into CSVGQGDTEAFF.

The V call is TRBV10-2, the J call TRBJ2-7; 8 bases align to TRBD2. J gave up 5 bases and V 3 bases, and 9 bases lay outside the gene matches. The CDR3 spans 15 residues. CDR1 and CDR2 from the germline V gene are WSHSY and SAAADI. CDR3 in amino acids: CASSDFAGGVNEQYF. The CDR3 DNA reads TGCGCCAGCAGTGACTTCGCCGGGGGGGTCAACGAGCAGTACTTC.

The CDR3 is CASSLKGPDTQYF. The CDR3 coding sequence is TGTGCCAGCAGCCTGAAGGGGCCTGATACGCAGTATTTT. The chain uses TRBV7-9 and TRBJ2-3, with D maybe TRBD1 (5 bases). The CDR3 is 13 amino acids. Germline V CDR1 and CDR2: SEHNR, FQNEAQ (reference sequence). With 5 bases removed from V and 6 bases from J, the gap between germline ends came to 12 bases.

This sequence joins TRBV2 and TRBJ2-3; D gene uncertain. The germline gives CDR1 SNHLY, CDR2 FYNNEI. This CDR3 is built from 17 residues. The V gene lost 2 bases and the J gene lost 1 base, with 16 bases spanning the gap. The CDR3: CASSEMGTNSGTDTQYF. The CDR3 bases are TGTGCCAGCAGTGAAATGGGCACCAATTCGGGCACAGATACGCAGTATTTT.

The chain combines TRBV18 with TRBJ2-7; D is perhaps TRBD1 or TRBD2 (6 bases each). This CDR3 contains 15 residues. Germline V lookup: CDR1 KGHSH, CDR2 LQKENI. The germline V and J ends were trimmed by 3 bases and 6 bases, with 18 bases remaining between them. For the CDR3, the DNA is TGTGCCAGCTCACCTTCCCCCAGGGGAGGAAGCGAGCAGTACTTC. Its translation: CASSPSPRGGSEQYF.

V is TRBV14 and J is TRBJ2-1; possibly TRBD1 for D (6 bases). The CDR3 has 17 amino acids. Germline-derived CDR1 and CDR2 are SGHDN and FVKESK. Trimming stripped 2 bases from V and 4 bases from J, with 18 bases between. The CDR3 reads CASSQIWGRGNYNEQFF. For the CDR3, the DNA is TGTGCCAGCAGCCAAATTTGGGGCAGGGGAAATTACAATGAGCAGTTCTTC. The entire variable domain, with the rest obtained from reference TRBV14 and TRBJ2-1, is as follows: EAGVTQFPSHSVIEKGQTVTLRCDPISGHDNLYWYRRVMGKEIKFLLHFVKESKQDESGMPNNRFLAERTGGTYSTLKVQPAELEDSGVYFCASSQIWGRGNYNEQFFGPGTRLTVL.

This chain joins TRBV6-1 and TRBJ1-5, with 7 positions matching TRBD1. The ends lost 5 bases at V and 7 bases at J; junction bases unmatched: 5. The CDR3 spans 13 residues. The germline V gene has CDR1 MNHNS and CDR2 SASEGT. This CDR3 reads CASSLNRGQPQHF. The CDR3 bases are TGTGCCAGCAGTCTAAACAGGGGCCAGCCCCAGCATTTT.